The rows below give T cell receptor beta chains drawn from one sample of a study of glioma-infiltrating T cells after dendritic cell vaccination. Assay: immunoSEQ multiplex PCR; the TCRdb copy retains only in-frame clones and omits some. The table records tens of thousands of clones, 81% of them present only once. Material: blood, obtained before dendritic cell vaccination. The receptors shown here come from a human donor with glioblastoma. CDR3s include the opening cysteine and the closing phenylalanine or tryptophan. Fields, in order: J gene, D gene, V gene, CDR3 protein. The D gene is left open where the match is weak.

TRBJ1-5,.,TRBV5-8,CASSLRRGGNQPQHF
TRBJ2-2,TRBD2,TRBV10-3,CAIMATSGDHTGELFF
TRBJ1-1,.,TRBV6-1,CASSEEAGSNTEAFF
TRBJ2-2,.,TRBV9,CASSPQGTGELFF
TRBJ2-2,TRBD1,TRBV19,CASSSTGTGDTGELFF
TRBJ1-4,TRBD1,TRBV10-2,CASRKPGQGARSNEKLFF
TRBJ1-3,.,TRBV7-8,CASSLFAAGDTSGNTIYF
TRBJ2-3,TRBD2,TRBV19,CASQGTSGGRTDTQYF
TRBJ1-4,.,TRBV15,CATSRGGLSTNEKLFF
TRBJ1-2,.,TRBV6-6,CASSRNPENSNYGYTF
TRBJ2-2,.,TRBV5-1,CASSQEGSGELFF
TRBJ1-2,.,TRBV6-4,CASSDVGARGYTF
TRBJ1-5,TRBD1,TRBV16,CASSQLTGVDQPQHF
TRBJ1-5,.,TRBV7-9,CASGSSNQPQHF
TRBJ1-1,.,TRBV6-5,CASSYSGGGAFF
TRBJ2-1,TRBD2,TRBV15,CATSRDLGGGTREQFF
TRBJ2-7,TRBD1,TRBV18,CASSARDSTSYEQYF
TRBJ2-5,.,TRBV6-5,CASRFDRIQETQYF
TRBJ2-5,.,TRBV5-1,CASSLGANPQETQYF
TRBJ2-1,TRBD1,TRBV4-3,CASSQGPDRAEQFF
TRBJ1-5,TRBD1,TRBV4-3,CASSQGTGERNQPQHF
TRBJ1-1,.,TRBV4-2,CASSQDGGVEAFF
TRBJ1-1,TRBD1,TRBV4-2,CASSQNAGTANTEAFF
TRBJ2-7,TRBD2,TRBV6-5,CASSYGRGGTYEQYF
TRBJ1-5,.,TRBV7-2,CASSLGGQPQHF
TRBJ1-1,.,TRBV5-4,CASSLPSYTQGNTEAFF
TRBJ2-7,TRBD1,TRBV5-1,CASSLDGQGGGEQYF
TRBJ2-7,TRBD1,TRBV19,CASSKPGQGRSYEQYF
TRBJ2-7,.,TRBV2,CASTTQGGYEQYF
TRBJ1-1,.,TRBV5-4,CASSPANEAEAFF
TRBJ2-7,TRBD1,TRBV5-1,CASSSGTVAHEQYF
TRBJ1-2,TRBD1,TRBV5-6,CASSPTGGNYGYTF
TRBJ2-1,.,TRBV7-2,CASSLKDSAYNEQFF
TRBJ1-4,.,TRBV11-2,CASSRGGVSGEKLFF
TRBJ1-2,.,TRBV7-6,CASSLDGGVNVYGYTF
TRBJ2-5,TRBD2,TRBV7-3,CASSSGLGTETQYF
TRBJ2-2,TRBD1,TRBV11-2,CASSLVQRTGNTGELFF
TRBJ2-5,.,TRBV7-2,CASSLDQGAATQYF
TRBJ2-2,TRBD1,TRBV11-2,CASRPRTGGRDTGELFF
TRBJ1-1,.,TRBV10-3,CAISESEMNTEAFF
TRBJ2-5,TRBD1,TRBV6-1,CASSERQGVRETQYF
TRBJ2-2,.,TRBV5-4,CASRPETGELFF